The clone carrying this TCR beta chain was observed a single time. Its antigen remains unknown. PBMCs numbering at least 7 million were isolated per sample. It was with a sample-barcoded 5' primer and a J-beta primer mix that a second PCR of roughly 7 to 12 cycles was run. TCRdb reprocessed the 5' RACE reads with MiXCR, giving one entry per CDR3 protein. This sample has around 750,000 distinct CDR3 sequences; roughly 53% occur once, and the top ten carry 40% to 50%. These data belong to a study of blood T cells in healthy people across ages. This CDR3 comprises 14 residues. CDR1 DFQATT and CDR2 SNEGSKA come from the germline V gene (reference sequence). The V segment lost 5 bases and the J segment 0 bases; nucleotides outside the gene matches: 5. Overall study results and limits: Measured against age, TCR beta diversity per million T cells decreased in a roughly linear manner.

This chain joins TRBV20-1 and TRBJ1-1, with 8 bases aligning to TRBD1. Material: blood. This clonotype originated in a man aged 80 or over in good health. CDR3 DNA sequence: TGCAGTGCTCACAGGGGGGCTATGAACACTGAAGCTTTCTTT. Its translation is CSAHRGAMNTEAFF.